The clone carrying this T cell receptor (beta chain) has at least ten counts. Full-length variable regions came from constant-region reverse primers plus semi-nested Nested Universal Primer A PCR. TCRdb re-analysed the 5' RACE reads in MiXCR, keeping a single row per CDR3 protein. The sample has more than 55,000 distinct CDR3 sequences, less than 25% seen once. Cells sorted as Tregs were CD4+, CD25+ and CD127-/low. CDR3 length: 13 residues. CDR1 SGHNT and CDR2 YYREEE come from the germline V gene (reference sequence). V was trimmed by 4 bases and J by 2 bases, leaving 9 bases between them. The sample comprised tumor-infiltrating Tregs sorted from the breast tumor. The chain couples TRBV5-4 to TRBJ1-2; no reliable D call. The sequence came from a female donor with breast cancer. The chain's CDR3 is CASSRPTNYGYTF. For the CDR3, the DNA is TGTGCCAGCAGCCGCCCCACAAACTATGGCTACACCTTC.